The 18 T cell receptor beta chains below were found in one sample sequenced in a study of metastatic and nonmetastatic thyroid tumors. TCRdb reanalyzed the PCR reads with MiXCR. The sample carries tens of thousands of clones, 15% recorded once. No treatment of any kind had been given to any patient before thyroid surgery. Sequencing was done on a sample of blood. Receptors originate from a female donor with papillary thyroid cancer or a benign thyroid nodule (not recorded which). Some clones in this sample may be carry-over from other donors' samples.

In its sample, this clone was seen many times. This chain joins TRBV15 and TRBJ2-5; TRBD1 matches 11 bases. The CDR3 is 15 residues long. Germline V gives CDR1 LNHNV, CDR2 YYDKDF (reference sequence). V lost 5 bases and J lost 5; bases outside the gene matches: 7. DNA for the CDR3: TGTGCCACCAGCGACCGGACAGGGGGCCATGAGACCCAGTACTTC. This codes for CATSDRTGGHETQYF.

The rearrangement joins TRBV6-4 to TRBJ2-1, with D possibly being TRBD2 (5 bases). Germline V gene data show CDR1 as MRHNA and CDR2 as SNTAGT. The CDR3 totals 15 residues. Trimming stripped 3 bases from V and 10 bases from J, with 19 bases between. CDR3 region: CASSELLRVEYEQFF. DNA for the CDR3: TGTGCCAGCAGTGAATTGTTGCGGGTAGAGTACGAGCAGTTCTTC.

This clone was seen many times. V is TRBV3-1 and J is TRBJ2-7; a weak D match, TRBD2 (6 bases). This CDR3 region has 16 residues. V dropped 0 bases and J dropped 3 bases, with 15 bases sitting between them. Germline V gene lookup returns CDR1 LGHDT and CDR2 YNNKEL (reference sequence). The CDR3 DNA follows: TGTGCCAGCAGCCAAGATAGAGCGGCGGGGTTCTACGAGCAGTACTTC. Protein: CASSQDRAAGFYEQYF.

This clone was picked up many times. This sample also contains other DNA sequences that code for the same CDR3. The V call is TRBV5-5, the J call TRBJ1-6; no definite D call. The germline CDR1 and CDR2 sequences are SGHKS and YYEKEE (reference sequence). Trimming took 2 bases from V and 8 from J, leaving 8 bases between them. This CDR3 has 13 amino acids. The CDR3 here is CASSLTVDSPLHF. The CDR3 DNA follows: TGTGCCAGCAGCTTAACAGTAGATTCACCCCTCCACTTT.

The CDR3 loop reads CASSQGIANPGNTIYF. The DNA for the CDR3 is TGTGCCAGCAGCCAAGGCATAGCGAATCCTGGAAACACCATATATTTT. J is TRBJ1-3 and V is TRBV14; D call uncertain. The V end lost 1 base, the J end lost 2 bases, and 12 bases lay between the germline ends. Germline V gives CDR1 SGHDN, CDR2 FVKESK. The CDR3 loop spans 16 amino acids.

This clone was detected ten times or more. The J gene is TRBJ2-7, the V gene TRBV20-1; D is possibly TRBD1 (7 bases). The CDR3 covers 16 residues. Germline loops: CDR1 DFQATT, CDR2 SNEGSKA (reference sequence). Trimming left V 0 bases short and J 4 bases short, with 19 bases between. DNA of the CDR3: TGCAGTGCTAGAGATCGAGGAGACAGGGAGGAGTACGAGCAGTACTTC. As protein: CSARDRGDREEYEQYF.

On this clone: A much larger clone sits a single nucleotide away, making a read error possible. CDR3 sequence: CASSIATGGRTDTQYF. CDR3 bases: TGTGCCAGTAGTATAGCCACAGGGGGCCGAACAGATACGCAGTATTTT. V is TRBV19 and J is TRBJ2-3; 9 bases align to TRBD1. V lost 1 base to trimming and J lost 3 bases; unmatched junction nucleotides: 5. Germline CDR1 LNHDA, CDR2 SQIVND (reference sequence). The CDR3 loop spans 16 amino acids.

This clone was found many times. The J gene is TRBJ1-4, the V gene TRBV2; 9 bases fit TRBD1. Trimming at V came to 8 bases and at J to 6 bases, leaving 4 bases not matched to a gene. Per germline, CDR1 SNHLY and CDR2 FYNNEI. This CDR3 comprises 13 residues. CDR3 bases: TGTGCCAGCGGTGGGACAGGGCATGAAAAACTGTTTTTT. It translates to CASGGTGHEKLFF.

Many counts were recorded for this clone. J is TRBJ2-7 and V is TRBV3-1; D remains ambiguous. The V gene's germline CDR1 is LGHDT and CDR2 YNNKEL (reference sequence). The CDR3 has 14 residues. Trimming removed 4 bases at V and 7 bases at J, with 17 bases between. The DNA of the CDR3 is TGTGCCAGCAGCCCTCAACTTGAACGGACGGAGCAGTACTTC. It specifies CASSPQLERTEQYF.

This clone has ten or more counts. The CDR3 region is CASSRPAQNTEAFF. DNA of the CDR3: TGTGCCAGCAGCCGCCCTGCCCAGAACACTGAAGCTTTCTTT. The chain employs TRBV6-2 or TRBV6-3 and TRBJ1-1; no clear D. With 6 bases removed from V and 1 base from J, the gap between germline ends came to 12 bases. Germline V CDR1 and CDR2: MNHEY, SVGEGT. The CDR3 runs to 14 residues.

The genes are TRBV6-1 and TRBJ1-5, with 8 positions matching TRBD1. The CDR3 length is 15 residues. Per the germline V gene, CDR1 is MNHNS and CDR2 is SASEGT. Trimming took 6 bases from V and 7 from J; bases not matched to a gene: 11. For the CDR3, the DNA is TGTGCCAGCAGGCCATACAGGGGGTGGAGGCAGCCCCAGCATTTT. Translating it yields CASRPYRGWRQPQHF.

As for this clone: Distinct nucleotide sequences in the sample also encode this CDR3. The rearrangement uses TRBV7-2 and TRBJ2-5; no definite D call. The CDR3 loop spans 13 amino acids. Trimming took 6 bases from V and 5 from J, leaving 13 bases between them. Germline V gene data show CDR1 as SGHTA and CDR2 as FQGNSA. CDR3: CASSRPVTETQYF. Here the CDR3 DNA reads TGTGCCAGCAGTCGACCTGTCACGGAGACCCAGTACTTC.

The rearrangement joins TRBV3-1 to TRBJ2-7; D remains unclear. CDR3 size: 13 residues. V was shortened by 1 base and J by 3 bases, with 7 bases between the two germline ends. Germline CDR1 reads LGHDT; CDR2 reads YNNKEL (reference sequence). The DNA for the CDR3 is TGTGCCAGCAGCCAAGTGCCCAACTACGAGCAGTACTTC. This encodes CASSQVPNYEQYF.

At least ten counts were recorded for this clone. This chain connects TRBV6-5 to TRBJ2-3; 8 positions agree with TRBD1. Germline values: CDR1 MNHEY, CDR2 SVGAGI. The V and J ends lost 4 bases and 5 bases, in that order; junction bases with no gene match: 11. The CDR3 is 16 residues long. The CDR3 sequence: CASSFQATGVGDTQYF. CDR3 nucleotides: TGTGCCAGCAGTTTCCAGGCGACAGGGGTTGGAGATACGCAGTATTTT.

A few counts support this clone. The J gene is TRBJ1-1, the V gene TRBV6-1; D not resolved. Germline V gene lookup returns CDR1 MNHNS and CDR2 SASEGT. Between the trimmed V and J ends, which lost 6 bases and 6 bases, there was a span of 20 bases. The CDR3 contains 15 residues. This chain's CDR3 is CASSAIITCLAEAFF. The CDR3 DNA follows: TGTGCCAGCAGCGCGATTATAACATGCCTGGCTGAAGCTTTCTTT.

Many counts were recorded for this clone. The chain is built from TRBV7-2 and TRBJ1-5; D unresolved. Trimming stripped 0 bases from V and 6 bases from J, with 15 bases between. CDR3 size: 16 residues. Germline CDR1 reads SGHTA; CDR2 reads FQGNSA. CDR3 nucleotide sequence: TGTGCCAGCAGCTTAGCGTTCCCGGCGCGGGGTCAGCCCCAGCATTTT. It is translated as CASSLAFPARGQPQHF.

This clone was counted at least ten times. A read error may be the cause here, since a much bigger clone is one base away. At the DNA level, this CDR3 is encoded by other sequences in the same sample as well. The chain employs TRBV2 and TRBJ1-2; D gene uncertain. Germline CDR1 SNHLY, CDR2 FYNNEI. Trimming removed 4 bases at V and 8 bases at J, with 14 bases between. The length of the CDR3 is 13 residues. The CDR3 DNA follows: TGTGCCAGCAGTGTTGGAGGCGTGGGAGGCTACACCTTC. It is translated as CASSVGGVGGYTF.

In its sample, this clone was seen many times. The chain carries TRBV11-2 and TRBJ1-1; D perhaps matches TRBD1 (5 bases). The germline gives CDR1 SGHAT, CDR2 FQNNGV. Trimming removed 4 bases at V and 0 bases at J, with 15 bases between. The CDR3 length is 16 residues. The CDR3: CASSSIRDLLNTEAFF. CDR3 DNA: TGTGCCAGCAGCTCCATTCGGGACTTGCTGAACACTGAAGCTTTCTTT.